This record concerns one T cell receptor (beta chain) sequence. The target antigen is unknown. This may arise from a read error, as a much more abundant clone is one base away. Profiles of TCR beta VDJ and CDR3 were generated from a genomic DNA template. One entry per CDR3 protein, called by TCRdb with MiXCR from the reads. The profile shows under 150,000 distinct CDR3 sequences, 41% of them singletons. CDR3 length: 13 residues. From germline, CDR1 is SGHAT and CDR2 FQNNGV. The data are from a study of CD8+CD57+ T cells in acquired aplastic anemia. Notes on the study in general: The study identified about 30 CD8+ CDR3 sequences shared by patients and controls.

The sample was sorted CD4+, CD8+, or CD8+CD57+ T cells (not recorded which) from PBMCs. This clonotype was sampled from a human donor in good health, serving as a control. The chain is built from TRBV11-2 and TRBJ2-7, with unresolved D. The CDR3 DNA sequence: TGTGCCAGCAGCTTGCCGCCTAACTACCAGCAGTACTTC. As protein: CASSLPPNYQQYF.